This T cell receptor beta chain derives from a study of cytomegalovirus exposure and HLA in healthy donors. V gave up 4 bases and J gave up 5 bases; unmatched junction bases: 8. This CDR3 has 14 residues. CDR1 SGHRS and CDR2 YFSETQ come from the germline V gene. PCR amplification relied on 60 Vbeta primers (plus 13 Jbeta primers). Data came from immunoSEQ multiplex PCR; TCRdb stores just in-frame clones and leaves some out. The sample gives around 170,000 clones, around three quarters of which show up once; under 3% is in the top ten. This sequence was found in a young woman in good health and CMV-seropositive. The rearrangement uses TRBV5-1 and TRBJ2-7, with 8 bases fitting TRBD2. Source material: PBMCs. CDR3: CASSPAGGTDEQYF. DNA for the CDR3: TGCGCCAGCAGCCCCGCGGGGGGTACCGACGAGCAGTACTTC.